Here is one TCR beta chain with its context. Antigen: not known. This record comes from a study of T cell responses to AZD1222 COVID-19 vaccine. The study, taken as a whole, reports: Mapped onto spike, vaccine-associated CD4 TCRs spanned it and were dominant at 160-218 and 743-854. It was only after the peak T cell response that any repertoires were sampled. Clonal diversity may have been underestimated, and the donors were mostly white British, with more females than males.

CDR1 is KGHSH, CDR2 LQKENI, per germline. The CDR3 contains 15 residues. V shed 2 bases and J shed 11 bases, with 16 bases lying between them. TCRdb's copy holds only in-frame clones and misses some; the assay was immunoSEQ multiplex PCR. The table has roughly 140,000 clones, 75% to 95% seen once; the top ten hold around 3.1%. This clonotype was obtained from an adult who received the AZD1222 COVID-19 vaccine. Specimen: peripheral blood, collected 28 days after the second AZD1222 dose. The rearrangement joins TRBV18 to TRBJ1-6; D not resolved. The CDR3 nucleotides read TGTGCCAGCTCACCAAGGGCGCCCCTCTGGACACCCCTCCACTTT. It translates to CASSPRAPLWTPLHF.